This is a list of T cell receptor beta chains from one sample in a study of Tregs in tolerant kidney transplant recipients. Method: immunoSEQ multiplex PCR; TCRdb's copy keeps in-frame clones and lacks some. The table has about 110,000 clones, 90% seen once. The material sequenced was CD4+ T cells from blood, taken before the transplant. The receptors were gathered from a human donor who received a combined kidney and bone marrow transplant. The CDR3 runs from the conserved cysteine through the conserved F or W. Each record gives: CDR3 protein, CDR3 DNA, V gene, clone size, CDR3 length, D gene, J gene. A D gene is named only where the DNA matches it firmly. Size is omitted from some rows. Given values are once, few, many or a class for expanded clones.

cdr3_aa: CASSLGTSVTTYEQYF
cdr3_nt: TGTGCCAGCAGCTTAGGGACTAGCGTAACAACCTACGAGCAGTACTTC
v_call: TRBV5-5
clone_size: -
cdr3_length: 16
d_call: TRBD2
j_call: TRBJ2-7

cdr3_aa: CASSPNREKSTEAFF
cdr3_nt: TGTGCCAGCTCACCAAACAGGGAAAAGAGCACTGAAGCTTTCTTT
v_call: TRBV18
clone_size: -
cdr3_length: 15
d_call: -
j_call: TRBJ1-1

cdr3_aa: CASRVDRSGYEQYF
cdr3_nt: TGTGCCAGCAGAGTGGACAGGTCTGGGTACGAGCAGTACTTC
v_call: TRBV2
clone_size: few
cdr3_length: 14
d_call: TRBD1
j_call: TRBJ2-7

cdr3_aa: CASSLQDFYEQYF
cdr3_nt: TGCGCCAGCAGCTTACAGGATTTCTACGAGCAGTACTTC
v_call: TRBV5-1
clone_size: -
cdr3_length: 13
d_call: -
j_call: TRBJ2-7

cdr3_aa: CASSRSRGNYGYTF
cdr3_nt: TGTGCCAGCAGCAGAAGTCGGGGTAACTATGGCTACACCTTC
v_call: TRBV5-6
clone_size: -
cdr3_length: 14
d_call: -
j_call: TRBJ1-2

cdr3_aa: CASSSLLAGGGEQFF
cdr3_nt: TGTGCCAGCAGTTCCCTCCTAGCGGGAGGGGGTGAGCAGTTCTTC
v_call: TRBV28
clone_size: -
cdr3_length: 15
d_call: TRBD2
j_call: TRBJ2-1

cdr3_aa: CASSYGTRGGNTQYF
cdr3_nt: TGTGCCAGCAGCTATGGGACTAGAGGGGGGAATACGCAGTATTTT
v_call: TRBV11-3
clone_size: -
cdr3_length: 15
d_call: TRBD2
j_call: TRBJ2-3

cdr3_aa: CASSTKTGNYGYTF
cdr3_nt: TGTGCCAGCAGTACGAAGACAGGGAATTATGGCTACACCTTC
v_call: TRBV6-5
clone_size: -
cdr3_length: 14
d_call: TRBD1
j_call: TRBJ1-2

cdr3_aa: CASSPPGRETQYF
cdr3_nt: TGTGCCAGCTCACCACCAGGGAGAGAGACCCAGTACTTC
v_call: TRBV18
clone_size: -
cdr3_length: 13
d_call: -
j_call: TRBJ2-5

cdr3_aa: CASSLEDSRTDTQYF
cdr3_nt: TGTGCCAGCAGCTTGGAGGACAGCCGCACAGATACGCAGTATTTT
v_call: TRBV5-6
clone_size: -
cdr3_length: 15
d_call: -
j_call: TRBJ2-3

cdr3_aa: CASSQQRRGGRTEAFF
cdr3_nt: TGTGCCAGCAGTCAGCAACGTCGGGGGGGTAGGACTGAAGCTTTCTTT
v_call: TRBV7-2
clone_size: -
cdr3_length: 16
d_call: -
j_call: TRBJ1-1

cdr3_aa: CASSYLQGDYGYTF
cdr3_nt: TGTGCCAGCAGTTACTTACAGGGTGACTATGGCTACACCTTC
v_call: TRBV6-5
clone_size: -
cdr3_length: 14
d_call: -
j_call: TRBJ1-2

cdr3_aa: CASRAGDTQYF
cdr3_nt: TGTGCCAGCAGGGCGGGGGATACGCAGTATTTT
v_call: TRBV6-6
clone_size: -
cdr3_length: 11
d_call: -
j_call: TRBJ2-3

cdr3_aa: CASSSQQPTGGLKGYTF
cdr3_nt: TGTGCCAGCAGTTCCCAGCAACCGACAGGGGGCCTTAAGGGCTACACCTTC
v_call: TRBV27
clone_size: -
cdr3_length: 17
d_call: TRBD1
j_call: TRBJ1-2

cdr3_aa: CASSQEGRGAQTEPQHF
cdr3_nt: TGCGCCAGCAGCCAAGAGGGTCGTGGGGCCCAGACAGAGCCCCAGCATTTT
v_call: TRBV4-1
clone_size: -
cdr3_length: 17
d_call: -
j_call: TRBJ1-5

cdr3_aa: CASSLGGGDSSYEQYF
cdr3_nt: TGTGCCAGCAGTTTGGGTGGCGGAGATAGCTCCTACGAGCAGTACTTC
v_call: TRBV28
clone_size: -
cdr3_length: 16
d_call: -
j_call: TRBJ2-7

cdr3_aa: CASSFRDRNTEAFF
cdr3_nt: TGTGCCAGCAGTTTCCGGGACAGAAACACTGAAGCTTTCTTT
v_call: TRBV27
clone_size: -
cdr3_length: 14
d_call: TRBD1
j_call: TRBJ1-1

cdr3_aa: CASSLGTGRAAEQYF
cdr3_nt: TGTGCCAGCAGCTTAGGGACAGGGCGAGCGGCCGAGCAGTACTTC
v_call: TRBV7-2
clone_size: -
cdr3_length: 15
d_call: TRBD1
j_call: TRBJ2-7

cdr3_aa: CASSLGLALSTDTQYF
cdr3_nt: TGTGCCAGCAGTTTGGGGCTAGCGCTTAGCACAGATACGCAGTATTTT
v_call: TRBV28
clone_size: -
cdr3_length: 16
d_call: -
j_call: TRBJ2-3

cdr3_aa: CASSTSRQTTEAFF
cdr3_nt: TGTGCCAGCTCAACTTCCCGACAGACCACTGAAGCTTTCTTT
v_call: TRBV18
clone_size: -
cdr3_length: 14
d_call: -
j_call: TRBJ1-1

cdr3_aa: CASSHRTGGRAEAFF
cdr3_nt: TGTGCCAGCAGCCACCGGACAGGGGGAAGGGCTGAAGCTTTCTTT
v_call: TRBV14
clone_size: -
cdr3_length: 15
d_call: TRBD1
j_call: TRBJ1-1

cdr3_aa: CASSLYGAGYYEQYF
cdr3_nt: TGTGCCAGCAGTTTATACGGAGCAGGGTATTACGAGCAGTACTTC
v_call: TRBV28
clone_size: -
cdr3_length: 15
d_call: -
j_call: TRBJ2-7

cdr3_aa: CASSLAPGIRGTGELFF
cdr3_nt: TGTGCCAGCAGCTTGGCGCCAGGTATTCGAGGGACCGGGGAGCTGTTTTTT
v_call: TRBV7-2
clone_size: once
cdr3_length: 17
d_call: -
j_call: TRBJ2-2

cdr3_aa: CASGLASSGRGASYNEQFF
cdr3_nt: TGTGCTAGTGGTTTGGCTTCTAGCGGGAGAGGGGCGAGCTACAATGAGCAGTTCTTC
v_call: TRBV12-5
clone_size: once
cdr3_length: 19
d_call: TRBD2
j_call: TRBJ2-1

cdr3_aa: CASSTPDRAPGYTF
cdr3_nt: TGTGCCAGCAGCACCCCGGACAGGGCACCTGGCTACACCTTC
v_call: TRBV21-1
clone_size: -
cdr3_length: 14
d_call: -
j_call: TRBJ1-2

cdr3_aa: CASHSGGAGYNEQFF
cdr3_nt: TGTGCCAGCCATAGCGGGGGGGCAGGTTACAATGAGCAGTTCTTC
v_call: TRBV6-5
clone_size: -
cdr3_length: 15
d_call: TRBD2
j_call: TRBJ2-1

cdr3_aa: CASSVGDGGRWDEQYF
cdr3_nt: TGTGCCAGCAGCGTAGGCGACGGGGGGCGATGGGACGAGCAGTACTTC
v_call: TRBV9
clone_size: -
cdr3_length: 16
d_call: -
j_call: TRBJ2-7

cdr3_aa: CATSRGLAGAYEQYF
cdr3_nt: TGTGCCACCAGCAGGGGCCTGGCGGGAGCATACGAGCAGTACTTC
v_call: TRBV15
clone_size: -
cdr3_length: 15
d_call: TRBD2
j_call: TRBJ2-7

cdr3_aa: CAISASRENEKLFF
cdr3_nt: TGTGCCATCAGTGCCTCTAGGGAGAATGAAAAACTGTTTTTT
v_call: TRBV10-3
clone_size: -
cdr3_length: 14
d_call: -
j_call: TRBJ1-4

cdr3_aa: CASSLGGQGYEQYF
cdr3_nt: TGTGCCAGCAGCTTAGGGGGACAGGGCTACGAGCAGTACTTC
v_call: TRBV11-2
clone_size: -
cdr3_length: 14
d_call: TRBD1
j_call: TRBJ2-7

cdr3_aa: CASSLENGGETQYF
cdr3_nt: TGTGCCAGCAGCTTAGAAAACGGTGGGGAGACGCAGTATTTT
v_call: TRBV7-6
clone_size: once
cdr3_length: 14
d_call: -
j_call: TRBJ2-3

cdr3_aa: CASSQGTAAHYEQYF
cdr3_nt: TGCGCCAGCAGCCAAGGGACAGCCGCACACTACGAGCAGTACTTC
v_call: TRBV4-1
clone_size: -
cdr3_length: 15
d_call: -
j_call: TRBJ2-7

cdr3_aa: CASSPWTSGNEETQYF
cdr3_nt: TGTGCCAGCAGCCCCTGGACTAGCGGGAATGAGGAGACCCAGTACTTC
v_call: TRBV7-8
clone_size: -
cdr3_length: 16
d_call: TRBD2
j_call: TRBJ2-5

cdr3_aa: CASSPRGTGGTGELFF
cdr3_nt: TGTGCCAGCTCACCACGAGGGACAGGGGGCACCGGGGAGCTGTTTTTT
v_call: TRBV18
clone_size: -
cdr3_length: 16
d_call: TRBD1
j_call: TRBJ2-2

cdr3_aa: CASTSGARVVTEAFF
cdr3_nt: TGTGCCAGCACGAGCGGGGCGCGGGTAGTCACTGAAGCTTTCTTT
v_call: TRBV11-2
clone_size: -
cdr3_length: 15
d_call: -
j_call: TRBJ1-1

cdr3_aa: CASSEDRETDTQYF
cdr3_nt: TGTGCCAGCAGTGAGGACAGGGAAACAGATACGCAGTATTTT
v_call: TRBV2
clone_size: -
cdr3_length: 14
d_call: TRBD1
j_call: TRBJ2-3

cdr3_aa: CSVERDIDSGANVLTF
cdr3_nt: TGCAGCGTTGAAAGGGACATAGACTCTGGGGCCAACGTCCTGACTTTC
v_call: TRBV29-1
clone_size: -
cdr3_length: 16
d_call: -
j_call: TRBJ2-6

cdr3_aa: CATRTAKGAEQFF
cdr3_nt: TGTGCCACTAGGACCGCTAAGGGGGCCGAGCAGTTCTTC
v_call: TRBV19
clone_size: few
cdr3_length: 13
d_call: TRBD1
j_call: TRBJ2-1

cdr3_aa: CASSSSGTVPYEQYF
cdr3_nt: TGTGCCAGCAGCTCTTCCGGGACAGTCCCCTACGAGCAGTACTTC
v_call: TRBV5-4
clone_size: -
cdr3_length: 15
d_call: TRBD1
j_call: TRBJ2-7

cdr3_aa: CAWSRGLTSTQETQYF
cdr3_nt: TGTGCCTGGAGTCGGGGGTTGACTAGCACCCAAGAGACCCAGTACTTC
v_call: TRBV30
clone_size: -
cdr3_length: 16
d_call: TRBD2
j_call: TRBJ2-5

cdr3_aa: CASSFLEPNTEAFF
cdr3_nt: TGTGCCAGCAGTTTTTTGGAGCCGAACACTGAAGCTTTCTTT
v_call: TRBV27
clone_size: -
cdr3_length: 14
d_call: -
j_call: TRBJ1-1

cdr3_aa: CASSFKTSGRAGELFF
cdr3_nt: TGTGCCAGCAGCTTCAAGACTAGCGGGAGGGCCGGGGAGCTGTTTTTT
v_call: TRBV7-2
clone_size: -
cdr3_length: 16
d_call: TRBD2
j_call: TRBJ2-2

cdr3_aa: CASSLFGRPSDGTEAFF
cdr3_nt: TGTGCCAGCAGCTTGTTTGGCCGGCCAAGCGATGGCACTGAAGCTTTCTTT
v_call: TRBV5-6
clone_size: -
cdr3_length: 17
d_call: -
j_call: TRBJ1-1

cdr3_aa: CASSLSAGTNPPYF
cdr3_nt: TGTGCCAGCAGCTTATCCGCCGGGACAAACCCGCCCTACTTC
v_call: TRBV7-2
clone_size: -
cdr3_length: 14
d_call: -
j_call: TRBJ2-7

cdr3_aa: CASSTGQGYEQYF
cdr3_nt: TGTGCCAGCAGTACGGGACAGGGATACGAGCAGTACTTC
v_call: TRBV28
clone_size: -
cdr3_length: 13
d_call: TRBD1
j_call: TRBJ2-7

cdr3_aa: CASSDSAAPAGTEAFF
cdr3_nt: TGTGCCAGCAGTGACTCGGCAGCCCCCGCGGGCACTGAAGCTTTCTTT
v_call: TRBV6-4
clone_size: -
cdr3_length: 16
d_call: -
j_call: TRBJ1-1

cdr3_aa: CAWTVPGQGSAYGYTF
cdr3_nt: TGTGCCTGGACCGTCCCGGGACAGGGATCAGCCTATGGCTACACCTTC
v_call: TRBV30
clone_size: -
cdr3_length: 16
d_call: TRBD1
j_call: TRBJ1-2

cdr3_aa: CASSFPQGREGYTF
cdr3_nt: TGTGCCAGCAGTTTCCCGCAGGGCCGCGAAGGCTACACCTTC
v_call: TRBV28
clone_size: -
cdr3_length: 14
d_call: -
j_call: TRBJ1-2

cdr3_aa: CASSSGRTGGPGANVLTF
cdr3_nt: TGTGCCAGCAGCTCGGGGCGGACAGGGGGCCCTGGGGCCAACGTCCTGACTTTC
v_call: TRBV5-6
clone_size: -
cdr3_length: 18
d_call: TRBD1
j_call: TRBJ2-6

cdr3_aa: CASSLAGDRGKETQYF
cdr3_nt: TGTGCCAGCAGCTTGGCCGGGGACAGGGGTAAAGAGACCCAGTACTTC
v_call: TRBV5-4
clone_size: once
cdr3_length: 16
d_call: TRBD1
j_call: TRBJ2-5

cdr3_aa: CASSGTGTAANTIYF
cdr3_nt: TGTGCCAGCAGTGGTACAGGGACCGCGGCTAACACCATATATTTT
v_call: TRBV9
clone_size: -
cdr3_length: 15
d_call: -
j_call: TRBJ1-3